Below, 25 T cell receptor beta chains from the same sample are listed, as sequenced in a study of blood T cells in healthy people across ages (dated by TCRdb to the mid-2010s). The receptor library was made with 5' RACE. Data came from an Illumina HiSeq 2500. The second PCR ran for about 7 to 11 cycles and used a J-beta primer mix along with a sample-barcoded 5' primer. TCRdb redid the processing of the public reads, applying fastp at Q25 and MiXCR, and retained in-frame beta chains. Every distinct CDR3 protein forms one entry, paired with its most common genes and DNA. Recorded for this sample are 800,000 to 950,000 distinct CDR3 sequences; 25% to 35% of them occurred a single time. Of the sample, 10% is held by the ten largest clones. This sample also appeared in a second study, on T cells of mothers and their children.

Sequencing was performed on blood. These receptors came from a woman in her thirties or forties in good health.

This clonotype came up once. The chain joins TRBV27 to TRBJ2-1; 9 bases fit TRBD2. Germline V lookup: CDR1 MNHEY, CDR2 SMNVEV (reference sequence). V was clipped by 2 bases and J by 9 bases; unmatched bases: 8. The CDR3 has 15 amino acids. The CDR3 bases are TGTGCCAGCAGTTTAACTGCGGGGGGGCCCGGTGAGCAGTTCTTC. It is translated as CASSLTAGGPGEQFF.

The rearrangement joins TRBV7-2 to TRBJ2-7; TRBD1 might be the D (6 bases). V dropped 5 bases and J dropped 0 bases, with 14 bases sitting between them. Germline V gives CDR1 SGHTA, CDR2 FQGNSA. This CDR3 has 15 residues. The CDR3 protein is CASSESGTLSYEQYF. CDR3 nucleotides: TGTGCCAGCAGCGAATCCGGGACACTCTCCTACGAGCAGTACTTC.

This clonotype has at least ten counts. The V and J genes are TRBV11-2 and TRBJ1-2; 12 nucleotides line up with TRBD1. There are 15 residues in the CDR3. CDR1 is SGHAT and CDR2 is FQNNGV in the germline V gene. V shed 5 bases and J 4 bases; nucleotides not matched to a gene: 5. The CDR3 reads CASSPGTGGAYGYTF. The CDR3 bases are TGTGCCAGCAGCCCCGGGACAGGGGGCGCCTATGGCTACACCTTC.

Only a few counts were recorded for this clonotype. This sequence joins TRBV5-6 and TRBJ2-1; 9 bases line up with TRBD1. CDR1 is SGHDT, CDR2 YYEEEE, per germline. The V gene end was trimmed by 4 bases and the J gene end by 9 bases; junction bases not matched to a gene: 8. There are 14 residues in the CDR3. The CDR3 DNA is TGTGCCAGCAGCGCCGGACAGGGGTACCGTGAGCAGTTCTTC. This gives the protein CASSAGQGYREQFF.

About this clonotype: Since a much larger clone is just one base distant, this may be a read error. J is TRBJ2-1 and V is TRBV6-6, with D uncertain. The V end was cut by 4 bases, the J end by 3 bases, with 10 bases between. This CDR3 has 14 amino acids. Germline V gene lookup returns CDR1 MNHNY and CDR2 SVGAGI (reference sequence). CDR3 region: CASSCSQIYNEQFF. DNA for the CDR3: TGTGCCAGCAGTTGCTCACAGATCTACAATGAGCAGTTCTTC.

In regard to this clonotype: A much larger clonotype is one base distant, so this may be a read error. The chain recombines TRBV4-1 with TRBJ2-1; 9 positions agree with TRBD2. The germline V gene encodes CDR1 MGHRA and CDR2 YSYEKL. CDR3 length: 15 residues. The CDR3 DNA follows: TGCGCCAGCAGCCAAGAGTGGACTAGCGCCTACGAGCAGGACTTC. Encoded protein: CASSQEWTSAYEQDF.

This clonotype was observed a handful of times. The V gene is TRBV4-2, the J gene TRBJ2-5; TRBD2 agrees at 10 bases. The CDR3 has 16 amino acids. V lost 2 bases and J lost 3; bases outside the gene matches: 6. CDR1 and CDR2 from the germline V gene are LGHNA and YNFKEQ. In DNA, the CDR3 is TGTGCCAGCAGCCAATCCCCAGCGGGGGGGGAAGAGACCCAGTACTTC. Translated, it gives CASSQSPAGGEETQYF.

CDR3 residues: CASSPQGTSYNEQFF. In DNA form, the CDR3 reads TGCGCCAGCAGCCCCCAGGGTACTTCCTACAATGAGCAGTTCTTC. V gene TRBV5-1 combines with J gene TRBJ2-1; D possibly corresponds to TRBD1 (5 bases). The germline V and J ends were trimmed by 4 bases and 1 base, with 12 bases remaining between them. From germline, CDR1 is SGHRS and CDR2 YFSETQ. This CDR3 contains 15 residues.

The J gene is TRBJ1-6, the V gene TRBV9; D remains unclear. The CDR3 covers 13 residues. Trimming took 3 bases from V and 6 from J, leaving 7 bases between them. Per the germline V gene, CDR1 is SGDLS and CDR2 is YYNGEE. The CDR3 loop reads CASSADPNSPLHF. The CDR3 coding sequence is TGTGCCAGCAGCGCCGACCCTAATTCACCCCTCCACTTT.

This clonotype was seen more than once but under ten times. The junction does not match germline at one end; this may be a read error. The J gene is TRBJ1-5, the V gene TRBV7-2; no definite D call. Germline loops: CDR1 SGHTA, CDR2 FQGNSA. The CDR3 is 12 residues long. Here the CDR3 reads CASGGRNQPQHF. CDR3 bases: TGTGCCAGCGGAGGGCGCAACCAGCCCCAGCATTTT. The whole variable domain, filled in from reference TRBV7-2 and TRBJ1-5, reads GAGVSQSPSNKVTEKGKDVELRCDPISGHTALYWYRQSLGQGLEFLIYFQGNSAPDKSGLPSDRFSAERTGGSVSTLTIQRTQQEDSAVYLCASGGRNQPQHFGDGTRLSIL.

V usage is TRBV7-9 and J usage is TRBJ2-7; D remains ambiguous. CDR3 length: 16 residues. Germline assignment: CDR1 SEHNR and CDR2 FQNEAQ (reference sequence). V dropped 5 bases and J dropped 5 bases, with 22 bases sitting between them. The CDR3 spells CASSPRGRASSHEQYF. The CDR3 bases are TGTGCCAGCAGCCCCCGTGGTAGGGCAAGTTCCCACGAGCAGTACTTC.

In this sample, this clonotype turned up many times. The J gene is TRBJ1-5, the V gene TRBV29-1, with D unresolved. CDR3 length equals 13 residues. Deletions cut 1 base from V and 7 bases from J, with 11 bases between. Germline V gene sequence: CDR1 SQVTM, CDR2 ANQGSEA. CDR3 coding DNA: TGCAGCGTTGAAGGGCAGAACGGCCAGCCCCAGCATTTT. Translated, it gives CSVEGQNGQPQHF.

This clonotype has ten or more counts. The gene calls are TRBV20-1 and TRBJ2-1, with TRBD2 matching over 14 bases. Germline CDR1 and CDR2: DFQATT and SNEGSKA (reference sequence). This CDR3 spans 18 amino acids. V lost 3 bases, J lost 6 bases, and 13 bases stayed unmatched. The CDR3 region is CSARPTGLAGGQFNEQFF. Here the CDR3 DNA reads TGCAGTGCTAGGCCAACCGGACTAGCGGGGGGCCAGTTCAATGAGCAGTTCTTC.

This clonotype was seen just once. J is TRBJ2-5 and V is TRBV20-1, with TRBD2 identical over 7 bases. This CDR3 is 14 amino acids long. Losses at the gene ends were 6 bases for V and 1 base for J; bases not matched to a gene: 8. Germline CDR1 and CDR2: DFQATT and SNEGSKA (reference sequence). CDR3 sequence: CSAQRAGTQETQYF. The DNA for the CDR3 is TGCAGTGCCCAGCGAGCGGGGACCCAAGAGACCCAGTACTTC.

The rearrangement uses TRBV11-2 and TRBJ1-1, with TRBD1 as a possible D gene (5 bases). The germline V gene has CDR1 SGHAT and CDR2 FQNNGV. The V end was cut by 5 bases, the J end by 1 base, with 14 bases between. The CDR3 is 15 residues long. CDR3 in amino acids: CASSTDRTGNTEAFF. Written as DNA, the CDR3 is TGTGCCAGCAGCACGGACCGTACAGGGAACACTGAAGCTTTCTTT.

The chain employs TRBV28 and TRBJ2-3; 7 nucleotides align to TRBD2. There are 14 residues in the CDR3. Germline V gene data show CDR1 as MDHEN and CDR2 as SYDVKM. Trimming removed 8 bases from V and 0 bases from J; junction bases left unmatched: 5. Here the CDR3 reads CASRGGGSTDTQYF. The CDR3, as DNA: TGTGCCAGCCGGGGCGGGGGAAGCACAGATACGCAGTATTTT.

There are many counts of this clonotype. A read error may produce the germline difference seen at one junction end. V is TRBV7-9 and J is TRBJ2-6, with D unresolved. This CDR3 spans 20 amino acids. Germline lookup yields CDR1 SEHNR and CDR2 FQNEAQ (reference sequence). CDR3 protein: CVSSLGLIRASDSGANVLTF. Written as DNA, the CDR3 is TGTGTCAGCAGCTTAGGTCTTATCCGGGCCAGCGACTCTGGGGCCAACGTCCTGACTTTC. The variable domain in full, with the rest retrieved from reference TRBV7-9 and TRBJ2-6, is DTGVSQNPRHKITKRGQNVTFRCDPISEHNRLYWYRQTLGQGPEFLTYFQNEAQLEKSRLLSDRFSAERPKGSFSTLEIQRTEQGDSAMYLCVSSLGLIRASDSGANVLTFGAGSRLTVL.

This chain connects TRBV5-1 to TRBJ2-1; perhaps D is TRBD1 or TRBD2 (6 bases each). The length of the CDR3 is 16 residues. Germline V gene lookup returns CDR1 SGHRS and CDR2 YFSETQ. Deletions cut 4 bases from V and 2 bases from J, with 16 bases between. The CDR3 spells CASSPYGGLPYNEQFF. CDR3 coding DNA: TGCGCCAGCAGCCCATACGGGGGCCTCCCCTACAATGAGCAGTTCTTC.

This clonotype was detected only a few times. The chain is built from TRBV12-3 or TRBV12-4 and TRBJ2-5; tentative D call: TRBD2 (5 bases). Deletions cut 6 bases from V and 5 bases from J, with 16 bases between. The CDR3 loop spans 14 amino acids. The CDR3, as DNA: TGTGCCAGCAGCCCCAGCGGTCCCCGGGAGACCCAGTACTTC. Protein sequence: CASSPSGPRETQYF.

This chain links TRBV20-1 with TRBJ2-2; TRBD2 matches 10 bases. The CDR3 totals 14 residues. Looked up from germline, CDR1 is DFQATT and CDR2 is SNEGSKA (reference sequence). The junction had 4 bases not matched to a gene; V was cut back by 4 bases and J by 5 bases. Here the CDR3 DNA reads TGCAGTGCTACCGGGACTAGCGTTACCGGGGAGCTGTTTTTT. This encodes CSATGTSVTGELFF.

This clonotype appeared a few times. J is TRBJ2-2 and V is TRBV2, with 13 bases lining up with TRBD2. Germline CDR1 SNHLY, CDR2 FYNNEI. V shed 5 bases and J 6 bases; nucleotides not matched to a gene: 6. This CDR3 has 16 residues. The CDR3 nucleotides read TGTGCCAGCAGTCCCACTAGCGGGGGGGAAGCCGGGGAGCTGTTTTTT. Translating it yields CASSPTSGGEAGELFF.

The rearrangement joins TRBV4-3 to TRBJ2-5; D remains ambiguous. Germline CDR1 is LGHNA and CDR2 is YSLEER. This CDR3 is 13 amino acids long. The ends were cut back, 1 base at V and 7 bases at J, with 10 bases in the middle. CDR3: CASSQGDIGTQYF. The CDR3 nucleotides are TGCGCCAGCAGCCAAGGCGATATCGGGACCCAGTACTTC.

In nucleotides, the CDR3 is TGTGCCAGCAGCCAGCGGGGGGTTTCCACTAATGAGCAGTACTTC. Encoded protein: CASSQRGVSTNEQYF. This chain joins TRBV7-9 and TRBJ2-4; 9 bases fit TRBD2. The germline gives CDR1 SEHNR, CDR2 FQNEAQ (reference sequence). This CDR3 comprises 15 residues. The V segment lost 5 bases and the J segment 13 bases; nucleotides outside the gene matches: 15.

V gene TRBV3-1 combines with J gene TRBJ1-4, with TRBD1 as a possible D gene (5 bases). Trimming pared 4 bases from V and 4 bases from J, leaving 16 bases between. The CDR3 has 16 residues. CDR1 LGHDT and CDR2 YNNKEL come from the germline V gene (reference sequence). CDR3 amino acids: CASSPPDGGHNEKLFF. The CDR3 DNA sequence: TGTGCCAGCAGCCCCCCCGACGGGGGTCATAATGAAAAACTGTTTTTT.

In this sample, this clonotype turned up many times. V and J are TRBV29-1 and TRBJ2-1; D assignment may be TRBD1 or TRBD2 (6 bases each). CDR1 is SQVTM, CDR2 ANQGSEA, per germline. The CDR3 contains 15 residues. V was trimmed by 4 bases and J by 4 bases, leaving 17 bases between them. This CDR3 is CSVVWGASPYNEQFF. For the CDR3, the DNA is TGCAGCGTTGTTTGGGGGGCGTCACCGTACAATGAGCAGTTCTTC.